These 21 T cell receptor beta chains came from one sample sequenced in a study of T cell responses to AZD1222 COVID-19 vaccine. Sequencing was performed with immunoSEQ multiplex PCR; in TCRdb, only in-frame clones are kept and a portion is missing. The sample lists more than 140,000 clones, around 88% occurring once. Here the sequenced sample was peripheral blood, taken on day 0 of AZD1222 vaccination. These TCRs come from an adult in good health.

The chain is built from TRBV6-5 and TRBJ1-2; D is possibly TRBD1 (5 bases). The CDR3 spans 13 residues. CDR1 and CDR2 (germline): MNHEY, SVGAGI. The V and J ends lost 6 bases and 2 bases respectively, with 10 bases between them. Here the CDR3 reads CASRMGTNYGYTF. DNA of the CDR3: TGTGCCAGCAGAATGGGGACCAACTATGGCTACACCTTC.

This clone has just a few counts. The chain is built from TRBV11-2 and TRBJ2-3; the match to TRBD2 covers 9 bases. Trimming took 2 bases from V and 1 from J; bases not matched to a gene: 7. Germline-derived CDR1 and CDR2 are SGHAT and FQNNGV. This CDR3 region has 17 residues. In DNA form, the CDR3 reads TGTGCCAGCAGCTTATCCCCGACTAGCGGCGGCACAGATACGCAGTATTTT. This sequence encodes CASSLSPTSGGTDTQYF.

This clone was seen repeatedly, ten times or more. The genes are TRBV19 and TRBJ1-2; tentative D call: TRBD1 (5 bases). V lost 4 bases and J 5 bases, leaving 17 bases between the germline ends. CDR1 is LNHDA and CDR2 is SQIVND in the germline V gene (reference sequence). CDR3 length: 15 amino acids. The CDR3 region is CASSTPRDVYYGYTF. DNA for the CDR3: TGTGCCAGTAGTACTCCCCGGGACGTCTATTATGGCTACACCTTC.

The DNA of the CDR3 is TGTGCCAGCAGCCGCTGGGGGGCTGGGGCCAACGTCCTGACTTTC. This translates into CASSRWGAGANVLTF. V gene TRBV5-4 combines with J gene TRBJ2-6; tentatively, D is TRBD2 (6 bases). V gave up 4 bases and J gave up 2 bases, with 10 bases separating them. The CDR3 loop spans 15 amino acids. CDR1 is SGHNT, CDR2 YYREEE, per germline (reference sequence).

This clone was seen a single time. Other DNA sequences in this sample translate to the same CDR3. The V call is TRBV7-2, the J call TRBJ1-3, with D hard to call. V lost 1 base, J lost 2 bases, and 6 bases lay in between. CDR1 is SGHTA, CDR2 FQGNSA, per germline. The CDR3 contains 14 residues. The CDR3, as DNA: TGTGCCAGCAGCTTAGGGACGGCTGGAAACACCATATATTTT. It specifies CASSLGTAGNTIYF.

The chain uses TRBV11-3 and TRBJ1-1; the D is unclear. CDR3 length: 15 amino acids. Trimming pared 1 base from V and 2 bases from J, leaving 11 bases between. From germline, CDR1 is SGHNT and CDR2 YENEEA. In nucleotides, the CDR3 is TGTGCCAGCAGCTTAGTTAAGGGTGGCAACACTGAAGCTTTCTTT. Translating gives CASSLVKGGNTEAFF. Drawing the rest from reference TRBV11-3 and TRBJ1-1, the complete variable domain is EAGVVQSPRYKIIEKKQPVAFWCNPISGHNTLYWYLQNLGQGPELLIRYENEEAVDDSQLPKDRFSAERLKGVDSTLKIQPAELGDSAVYLCASSLVKGGNTEAFFGQGTRLTVV.

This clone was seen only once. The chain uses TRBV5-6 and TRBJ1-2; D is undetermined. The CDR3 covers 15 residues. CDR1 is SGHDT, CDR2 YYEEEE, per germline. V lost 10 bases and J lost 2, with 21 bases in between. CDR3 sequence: CAGSPGRAPNYGYTF. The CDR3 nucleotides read TGTGCCGGCTCACCGGGGAGGGCCCCAAACTATGGCTACACCTTC.

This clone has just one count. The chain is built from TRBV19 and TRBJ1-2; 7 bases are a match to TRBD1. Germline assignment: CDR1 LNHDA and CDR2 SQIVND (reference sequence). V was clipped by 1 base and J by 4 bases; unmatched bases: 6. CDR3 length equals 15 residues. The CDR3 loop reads CASSIGTGVSYGYTF. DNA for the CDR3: TGTGCCAGTAGTATAGGCACAGGGGTAAGCTATGGCTACACCTTC.

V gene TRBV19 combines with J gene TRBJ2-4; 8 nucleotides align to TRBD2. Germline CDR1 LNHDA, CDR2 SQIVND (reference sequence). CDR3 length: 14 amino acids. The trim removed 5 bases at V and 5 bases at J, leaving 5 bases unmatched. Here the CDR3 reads CASSSPGRENIQYF. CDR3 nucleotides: TGTGCCAGTAGTTCCCCCGGGAGGGAAAACATTCAGTACTTC. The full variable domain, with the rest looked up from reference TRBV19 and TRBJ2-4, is DGGITQSPKYLFRKEGQNVTLSCEQNLNHDAMYWYRQDPGQGLRLIYYSQIVNDFQKGDIAEGYSVSREKKESFPLTVTSAQKNPTAFYLCASSSPGRENIQYFGAGTRLSVL.

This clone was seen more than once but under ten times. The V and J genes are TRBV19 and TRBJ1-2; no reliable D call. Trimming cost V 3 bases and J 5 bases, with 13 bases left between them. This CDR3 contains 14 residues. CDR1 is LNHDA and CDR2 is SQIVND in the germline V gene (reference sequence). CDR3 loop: CASSMSSSGYGYTF. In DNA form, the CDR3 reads TGTGCCAGTAGTATGTCCTCTTCGGGTTATGGCTACACCTTC. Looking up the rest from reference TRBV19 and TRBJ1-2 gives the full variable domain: DGGITQSPKYLFRKEGQNVTLSCEQNLNHDAMYWYRQDPGQGLRLIYYSQIVNDFQKGDIAEGYSVSREKKESFPLTVTSAQKNPTAFYLCASSMSSSGYGYTFGSGTRLTVV.

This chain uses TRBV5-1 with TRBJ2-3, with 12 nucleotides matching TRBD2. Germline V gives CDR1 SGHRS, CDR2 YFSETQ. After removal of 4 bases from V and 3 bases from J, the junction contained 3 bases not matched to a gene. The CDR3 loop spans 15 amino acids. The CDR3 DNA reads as TGCGCCAGCAGCCGGACTAGCGGGACAACAGATACGCAGTATTTT. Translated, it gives CASSRTSGTTDTQYF.

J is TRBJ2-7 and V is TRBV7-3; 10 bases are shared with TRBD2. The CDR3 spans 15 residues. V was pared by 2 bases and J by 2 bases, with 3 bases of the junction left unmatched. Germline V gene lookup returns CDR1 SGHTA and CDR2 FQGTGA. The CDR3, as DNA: TGTGCCAGCAGCTTAGCTAGCGGGAGCCCCTACGAGCAGTACTTC. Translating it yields CASSLASGSPYEQYF.

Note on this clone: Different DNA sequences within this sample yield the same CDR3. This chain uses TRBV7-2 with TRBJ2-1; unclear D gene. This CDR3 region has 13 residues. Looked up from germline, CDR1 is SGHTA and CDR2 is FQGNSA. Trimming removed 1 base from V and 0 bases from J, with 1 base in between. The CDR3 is CASSLVSYNEQFF. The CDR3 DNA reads TGTGCCAGCAGCTTAGTCTCCTACAATGAGCAGTTCTTC.

CDR3 in DNA: TGCGCCAGCAGCTGGGCCGCGGGAACGACAGATACGCAGTATTTT. Its protein is CASSWAAGTTDTQYF. The rearrangement uses TRBV5-1 and TRBJ2-3, with a weak D call TRBD2 (6 bases). Looked up from germline, CDR1 is SGHRS and CDR2 is YFSETQ. V was clipped by 3 bases and J by 3 bases, with 14 bases between them. The CDR3 is made up of 15 amino acids.

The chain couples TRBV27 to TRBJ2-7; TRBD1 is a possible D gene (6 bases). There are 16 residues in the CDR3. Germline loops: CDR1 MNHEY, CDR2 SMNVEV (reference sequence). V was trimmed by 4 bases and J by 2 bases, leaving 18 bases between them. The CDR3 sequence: CASSYSTGTVTYEQYF. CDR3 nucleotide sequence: TGTGCCAGCAGTTATTCAACAGGGACGGTCACCTACGAGCAGTACTTC.

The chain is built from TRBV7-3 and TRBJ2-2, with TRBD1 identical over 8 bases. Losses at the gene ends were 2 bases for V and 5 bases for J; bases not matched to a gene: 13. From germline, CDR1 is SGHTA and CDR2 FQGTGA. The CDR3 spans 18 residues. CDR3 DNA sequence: TGTGCCAGCAGCTTAGGTCCGACAGGGGAAAGGTCGACCGGGGAGCTGTTTTTT. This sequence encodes CASSLGPTGERSTGELFF.

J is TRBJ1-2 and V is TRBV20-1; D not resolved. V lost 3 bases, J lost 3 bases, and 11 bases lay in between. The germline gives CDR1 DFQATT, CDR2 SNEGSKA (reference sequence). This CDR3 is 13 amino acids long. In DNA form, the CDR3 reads TGCAGTGCTAGTGGATTTCAAGACTATGGCTACACCTTC. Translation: CSASGFQDYGYTF.

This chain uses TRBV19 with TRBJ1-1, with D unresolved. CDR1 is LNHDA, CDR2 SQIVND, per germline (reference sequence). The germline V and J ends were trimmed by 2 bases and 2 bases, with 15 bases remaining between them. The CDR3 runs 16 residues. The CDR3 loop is CASSIRRTALNTEAFF. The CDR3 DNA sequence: TGTGCCAGTAGTATAAGAAGGACGGCCCTTAACACTGAAGCTTTCTTT.

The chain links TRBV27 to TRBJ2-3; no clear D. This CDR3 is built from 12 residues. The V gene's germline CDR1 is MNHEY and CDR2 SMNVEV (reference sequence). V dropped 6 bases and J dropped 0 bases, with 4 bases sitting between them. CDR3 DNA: TGTGCCAGCAGGCCTAGCACAGATACGCAGTATTTT. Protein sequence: CASRPSTDTQYF.

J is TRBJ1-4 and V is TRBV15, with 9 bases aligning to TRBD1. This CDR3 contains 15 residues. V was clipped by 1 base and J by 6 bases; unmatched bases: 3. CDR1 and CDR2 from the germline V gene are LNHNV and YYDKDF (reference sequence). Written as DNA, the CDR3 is TGTGCCACCAGCAGAGGAGGACAGGGGTATGAAAAACTGTTTTTT. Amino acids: CATSRGGQGYEKLFF.

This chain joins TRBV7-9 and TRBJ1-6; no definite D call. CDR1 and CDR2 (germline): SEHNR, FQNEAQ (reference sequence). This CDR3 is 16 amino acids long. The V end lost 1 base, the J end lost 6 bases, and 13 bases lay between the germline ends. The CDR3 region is CASSLVPGVGNSPLHF. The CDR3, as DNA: TGTGCCAGCAGCTTAGTCCCAGGAGTGGGTAATTCACCCCTCCACTTT.